These 16 T cell receptor beta chains were all obtained from the same sample, sequenced in a study of regulatory T cells in long-lasting Graves disease (dated by TCRdb to 2020 to 2022). Library preparation used multiplex PCR. Reads for this sample came from an Illumina HiSeq 4000. To build TCR beta libraries, CDR3 regions were amplified by Arm-PCR using iRepertoire HTBI primers. TCRdb took the public reads, trimmed them with fastp at Q25, ran MiXCR for clone calling and kept in-frame beta chains. When rows share a CDR3 protein, they turn into one entry using the most common DNA and genes. The sample has 540,000 or so distinct CDR3 sequences on record, about 13% of them singletons. The ten largest account for roughly 9.7% of the sample. Reading the label with the study, this specimen's time point is: newly diagnosed GD, antithyroid drugs for less than 3 months. For both TCR sequencing and RNA sequencing, RNA was extracted from PBMCs using TRIzol.

These same data were also listed under a study on T cells in Graves' hyperthyroidism and ophthalmopathy.

The input for sequencing was peripheral blood mononuclear cells (PBMCs), taken at new diagnosis, from a patient treated with antithyroid drugs. These TCRs come from a man in his thirties or forties with Graves disease. Donor details come from another sample of the same person, matched by shared clones.

The table lists this clonotype with a few counts. In nucleotides, the CDR3 is TGTGCCAGCAGGATGACTAGCGGGAGAACAGATACGCAGTATTTT. Translated, it gives CASRMTSGRTDTQYF. The V call is TRBV6-2 or TRBV6-3, the J call TRBJ2-3, with 12 bases matching TRBD2. The ends lost 6 bases at V and 3 bases at J; junction bases unmatched: 4. The CDR3 totals 15 residues. The V gene's germline CDR1 is MNHEY and CDR2 SVGEGT.

This clonotype was seen many times. The chain employs TRBV2 and TRBJ2-7; TRBD1 aligns across 9 bases. The CDR3 loop spans 13 amino acids. After removal of 8 bases from V and 4 bases from J, the junction contained 6 bases not matched to a gene. Germline V CDR1 and CDR2: SNHLY, FYNNEI. CDR3 nucleotide sequence: TGTGCCAGCGGCCGGGACAGGGAATACGAGCAGTACTTC. This gives the protein CASGRDREYEQYF.

This clonotype was counted many times. The rearrangement joins TRBV7-3 to TRBJ2-1; D is possibly TRBD2 (6 bases). The germline V gene has CDR1 SGHTA and CDR2 FQGTGA. V was cut by 5 bases and J by 0 bases, with 17 bases left in between. The CDR3 covers 17 residues. Written as DNA, the CDR3 is TGTGCCAGCAGCCGACATAGCGGAGCAGCCTCCTACAATGAGCAGTTCTTC. Translation gives CASSRHSGAASYNEQFF.

This clonotype has a handful of counts. The V gene is TRBV6-1, the J gene TRBJ1-5, with D possibly being TRBD1 (6 bases). Trimming shortened V by 6 bases and J by 5 bases, and 11 bases separated the two germline ends. The CDR3 contains 13 residues. Looked up from germline, CDR1 is MNHNS and CDR2 is SASEGT. As DNA, the CDR3 is TGTGCCAGCAGCCGGGACAATTATCAGCCCCAGCATTTT. Translating it yields CASSRDNYQPQHF.

The chain employs TRBV6-2 or TRBV6-3 and TRBJ2-1, with 7 bases matching TRBD2. CDR3 length equals 17 residues. The trim removed 9 bases at V and 2 bases at J, leaving 16 bases unmatched. Per the germline V gene, CDR1 is MNHEY and CDR2 is SVGEGT. CDR3 in DNA: TGTGCCAGTAGCGAGCGGGACTTGGTGCCGCCCTACAATGAGCAGTTCTTC. Its translation: CASSERDLVPPYNEQFF.

This clonotype has at least ten counts. The V call is TRBV27, the J call TRBJ2-1, with D maybe TRBD2 (6 bases). This CDR3 has 11 residues. Germline-derived CDR1 and CDR2 are MNHEY and SMNVEV (reference sequence). V dropped 6 bases and J dropped 14 bases, with 14 bases sitting between them. The CDR3 bases are TGTGCCAGCAGCAAAGGAGGGTATGAGTTCTTC. It yields the protein CASSKGGYEFF.

This clonotype was seen ten or more times. The chain carries TRBV5-1 and TRBJ1-1; D gene unclear. CDR3 length: 14 residues. V shed 0 bases and J shed 0 bases, with 6 bases lying between them. The germline CDR1 and CDR2 sequences are SGHRS and YFSETQ. This CDR3 reads CASSLANLNTEAFF. As DNA, the CDR3 is TGCGCCAGCAGCTTGGCAAATTTGAACACTGAAGCTTTCTTT.

CDR3 loop: CASSLRGWAEAFF. The CDR3 DNA is TGTGCCAGCAGCTTGAGGGGTTGGGCTGAAGCTTTCTTT. This rearrangement joins TRBV5-4 to TRBJ1-1; perhaps TRBD1 as D (5 bases). The CDR3 sequence is 13 residues long. CDR1 SGHNT and CDR2 YYREEE come from the germline V gene (reference sequence). V was pared by 1 base and J by 6 bases, with 10 bases between.

This clonotype came up many times. The chain recombines TRBV2 with TRBJ2-7; 9 nucleotides line up with TRBD2. The CDR3 is 16 residues long. V dropped 7 bases and J dropped 5; count of bases not matched to a gene: 15. Germline V gene data show CDR1 as SNHLY and CDR2 as FYNNEI. The DNA of the CDR3 is TGTGCCAGCACACCATCGGGTAGCGGGAGCCTGGACGAGCAGTACTTC. It yields the protein CASTPSGSGSLDEQYF.

Many counts were recorded for this clonotype. This chain links TRBV20-1 with TRBJ2-1, with D uncertain. The V gene lost 0 bases and the J gene lost 9 bases, with 9 bases spanning the gap. There are 12 residues in the CDR3. Per germline, CDR1 DFQATT and CDR2 SNEGSKA (reference sequence). The CDR3 here is CSARDRVVEQFF. CDR3 sequence (DNA): TGCAGTGCTAGAGATCGGGTAGTTGAGCAGTTCTTC.

This clonotype was observed many times. The chain has TRBV12-3 or TRBV12-4 and TRBJ2-2; 9 positions match TRBD2. The CDR3 has 15 residues. Trimming removed 6 bases from V and 5 bases from J; junction bases left unmatched: 7. CDR3 protein: CASRSLAGGTGELFF. CDR3 sequence (DNA): TGTGCCAGCAGATCTTTGGCGGGAGGGACCGGGGAGCTGTTTTTT.

This clonotype has just a few counts. This chain connects TRBV18 to TRBJ2-1; no definite D call. The CDR3 has 15 amino acids. Germline CDR1 reads KGHSH; CDR2 reads LQKENI. Trimming removed 3 bases at V and 0 bases at J, with 9 bases between. The CDR3 coding sequence is TGTGCCAGCTCACCTACCTTTAGCTCCTACAATGAGCAGTTCTTC. Encoded protein: CASSPTFSSYNEQFF.

Turning to this clonotype: A much bigger clone sits one base away, suggesting this may be a read error. The CDR3 region has the DNA TGTGCCGGCAGTAAGGGACAGGGGAACACTGAAGCTTTCTTT. Encoded protein: CAGSKGQGNTEAFF. The rearrangement joins TRBV6-2 or TRBV6-3 to TRBJ1-1, with TRBD1 matching over 9 bases. Looked up from germline, CDR1 is MNHEY and CDR2 is SVGEGT. This CDR3 comprises 14 residues.

This clonotype was counted a few times. The CDR3 DNA sequence: TGCAGCGTTGCAACAGACAGGGGGCACAACACCGGGGAGCTGTTTTTT. The encoded protein is CSVATDRGHNTGELFF. The V call is TRBV29-1, the J call TRBJ2-2, with 10 bases matching TRBD1. The CDR3 is 16 amino acids. The junction had 7 bases not matched to a gene; V was cut back by 4 bases and J by 2 bases. In germline, CDR1 is SQVTM, CDR2 ANQGSEA.

The chain employs TRBV20-1 and TRBJ2-5, with 10 bases fitting TRBD2. Germline V gene sequence: CDR1 DFQATT, CDR2 SNEGSKA (reference sequence). With V trimmed by 3 bases and J by 5 bases, 12 bases remained unmatched. This CDR3 is 16 amino acids long. The CDR3 protein is CSASGLAGVGWETQYF. The CDR3 bases are TGCAGTGCTAGTGGGCTAGCGGGAGTAGGATGGGAGACCCAGTACTTC.

This clonotype was picked up a small number of times. The rearrangement joins TRBV6-5 to TRBJ1-4; D unclear. The CDR3 is 14 residues long. V shed 4 bases and J shed 8 bases, with 14 bases lying between them. Germline V lookup: CDR1 MNHEY, CDR2 SVGAGI. The CDR3 region has the DNA TGTGCCAGCAGTTTGAAGATGGGCAACGAAAAACTGTTTTTT. Its translation is CASSLKMGNEKLFF.